Following are 8 T cell receptor beta chains from one sample sequenced in a study of persistence of HIV-infected CD4 T cells. Anti-CD3/anti-CD28 beads served as a nonspecific positive control stimulus. Sorting of responding CD4+ T cells relied on upregulated CD40 ligand together with CD69. The immunoSEQ assay was version 4, run in survey mode. TCRdb keeps only in-frame clones here, not all; method: immunoSEQ multiplex PCR. The repertoire has about 45,000 clones, around 90% of them found once; the top ten carry 3.3%. For these TCRs, the target antigens are not known. The starting material was CD4+ T cells sorted from PBMCs after roughly 19-hour stimulation, obtained from a patient who received antiretroviral therapy. These receptors all come from an adult woman with HIV who was CMV-seropositive.

The J gene is TRBJ2-7, the V gene TRBV2, with 13 bases aligning to TRBD2. CDR3 size: 14 residues. Looked up from germline, CDR1 is SNHLY and CDR2 is FYNNEI. J lost 12 bases, V lost 3 bases, and 8 bases had no gene match. The DNA of the CDR3 is TGTGCCAGCAGTGATAGGACTAGCGGGAGTCTGCGGTACTTC. This encodes CASSDRTSGSLRYF.

The chain is built from TRBV24-1 and TRBJ1-2, with unresolved D. The CDR3 extends over 13 amino acids. V gave up 1 base and J gave up 6 bases, with 8 bases separating them. CDR1 is KGHDR and CDR2 is SFDVKD in the germline V gene. In DNA, the CDR3 is TGTGCCACCAGTGATTTTCCCAGAAATGGCTACACCTTC. It specifies CATSDFPRNGYTF.

The chain combines TRBV3-1 (or the pseudogene TRBV3-2) with TRBJ1-2; no clear D gene. V gave up 0 bases and J gave up 4 bases, with 12 bases separating them. CDR1 and CDR2 (germline): LGHDT, YNNKEL (reference sequence). CDR3 length: 15 residues. CDR3 DNA: TGTGCCAGCAGCCAAGAAGGCATGAGTCGCTATGGCTACACCTTC. Amino acids: CASSQEGMSRYGYTF.

The chain uses TRBV3-1 (or the pseudogene TRBV3-2) and TRBJ2-1, with 9 bases that match TRBD2. The CDR3 length is 20 residues. Germline loops: CDR1 LGHDT, CDR2 YNNKEL (reference sequence). The V segment lost 4 bases and the J segment 7 bases; nucleotides outside the gene matches: 23. The chain's CDR3 is CASSPGGLAGFRVDGNEQFF. The CDR3 DNA reads TGTGCCAGCAGCCCGGGGGGACTAGCCGGGTTCAGGGTGGACGGAAATGAGCAGTTCTTC.

The chain employs TRBV10-3 and TRBJ2-2; tentatively, D is TRBD1 or TRBD2 (5 bases each). The germline CDR1 and CDR2 sequences are ENHRY and SYGVKD. Trimming stripped 0 bases from V and 3 bases from J, with 17 bases between. The CDR3 loop spans 18 amino acids. The CDR3 loop reads CAISESTMGREDTGELFF. The CDR3 DNA sequence: TGTGCCATCAGTGAGTCGACTATGGGGCGCGAAGACACCGGGGAGCTGTTTTTT.

The sample holds one count of this clone. The J gene is TRBJ1-2, the V gene TRBV12-3 or TRBV12-4; perhaps TRBD1 as D (5 bases). This CDR3 is 13 amino acids long. Trimming took 3 bases from V and 3 from J, leaving 8 bases between them. The CDR3 here is CASSFGGDYGYTF. The CDR3, as DNA: TGTGCCAGCAGTTTTGGGGGGGACTATGGCTACACCTTC.

The chain links TRBV19 to TRBJ2-7; possible D gene TRBD2, 5 bases. V gave up 5 bases and J gave up 5 bases, with 22 bases separating them. This CDR3 region has 16 residues. Germline loops: CDR1 LNHDA, CDR2 SQIVND (reference sequence). The CDR3 DNA reads TGTGCCAGTAGTTCCCCCGGAGACGTCCGGCGGGACGAGCAGTACTTC. As protein: CASSSPGDVRRDEQYF.

The chain combines TRBV3-1 (or the pseudogene TRBV3-2) with TRBJ1-1, with 12 bases fitting TRBD1. Germline-derived CDR1 and CDR2 are LGHDT and YNNKEL (reference sequence). The CDR3 extends over 14 amino acids. J gave up 9 bases and V 4 bases, and 6 bases lay outside the gene matches. The CDR3 loop reads CASSRDRGQGKAFF. The CDR3 bases are TGTGCCAGCAGCCGGGACAGGGGGCAGGGGAAAGCTTTCTTT.